This T cell receptor (beta chain) was obtained from a study of OX40 agonist ivuxolimab in advanced cancers. Study at large: From roughly 23 to 85 years was the age range, with a mean of around 54 years, and about 83% were male. Study-level results: In general, CD8+ T cells held more expanded clones than CD4+ did, on average. In the 0.1 to 3.0 mg/kg range, CD4+ and CD8+ blood T cells had expanded clonally by week 6.

Method: immunoSEQ multiplex PCR; TCRdb's copy keeps in-frame clones and lacks some. The repertoire includes about 47,000 clones, about 86% of them detected once, and 1.5% to 2% sits in the top ten. Peripheral blood came from all dose cohorts at three timepoints. Regarding this clone: The antigen is not known.

The sequencing used CD4+ or CD8+ T cells sorted from blood, collected in a trial of the OX40 agonist ivuxolimab. The receptor's source is an adult with an advanced solid tumor such as melanoma, head and neck, liver or kidney cancer.

The CDR3 loop reads CATSRDLGQPQHF. CDR3 bases: TGTGCCACCAGCAGAGATCTAGGGCAGCCCCAGCATTTT. V usage is TRBV15 and J usage is TRBJ1-5; D ambiguous. Trimming stripped 0 bases from V and 7 bases from J, with 7 bases between. The CDR3 covers 13 residues. CDR1 is LNHNV and CDR2 is YYDKDF in the germline V gene (reference sequence).